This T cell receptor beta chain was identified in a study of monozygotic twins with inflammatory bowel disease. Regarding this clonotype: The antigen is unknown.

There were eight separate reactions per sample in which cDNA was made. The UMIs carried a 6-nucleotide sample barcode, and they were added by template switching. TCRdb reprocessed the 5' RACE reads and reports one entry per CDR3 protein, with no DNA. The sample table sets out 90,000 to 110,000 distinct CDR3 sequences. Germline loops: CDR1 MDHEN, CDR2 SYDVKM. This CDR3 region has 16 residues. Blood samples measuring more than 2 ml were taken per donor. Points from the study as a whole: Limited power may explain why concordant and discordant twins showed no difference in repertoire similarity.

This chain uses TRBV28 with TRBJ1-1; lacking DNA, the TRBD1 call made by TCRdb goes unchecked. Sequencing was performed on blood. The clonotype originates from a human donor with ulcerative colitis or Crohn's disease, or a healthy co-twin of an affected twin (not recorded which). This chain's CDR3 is CASSLIPDRGDTEAFF.